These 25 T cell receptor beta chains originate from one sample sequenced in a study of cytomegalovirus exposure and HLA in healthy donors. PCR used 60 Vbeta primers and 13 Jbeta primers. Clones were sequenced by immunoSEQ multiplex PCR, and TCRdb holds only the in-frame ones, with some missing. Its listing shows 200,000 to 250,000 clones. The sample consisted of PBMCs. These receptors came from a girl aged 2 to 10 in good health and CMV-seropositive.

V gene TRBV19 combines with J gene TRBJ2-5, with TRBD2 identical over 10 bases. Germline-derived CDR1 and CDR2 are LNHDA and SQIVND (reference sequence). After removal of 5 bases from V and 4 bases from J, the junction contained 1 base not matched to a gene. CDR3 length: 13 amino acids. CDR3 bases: TGTGCCAGTAGTCCTAGCGGGAGAGAGACCCAGTACTTC. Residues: CASSPSGRETQYF.

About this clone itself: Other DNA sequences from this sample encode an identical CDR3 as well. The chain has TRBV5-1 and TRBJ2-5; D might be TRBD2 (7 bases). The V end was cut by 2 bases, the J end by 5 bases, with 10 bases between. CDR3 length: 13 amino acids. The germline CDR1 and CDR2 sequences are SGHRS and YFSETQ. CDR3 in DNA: TGCGCCAGCAGCTTAGGGGGAGGGGAGACCCAGTACTTC. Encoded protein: CASSLGGGETQYF.

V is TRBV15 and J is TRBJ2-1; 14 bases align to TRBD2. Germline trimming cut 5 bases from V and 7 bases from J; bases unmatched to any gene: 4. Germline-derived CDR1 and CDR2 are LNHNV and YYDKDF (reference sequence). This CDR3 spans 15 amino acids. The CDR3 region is CATSGGLAGENEQFF. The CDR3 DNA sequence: TGTGCCACCAGCGGGGGACTAGCGGGAGAGAATGAGCAGTTCTTC.

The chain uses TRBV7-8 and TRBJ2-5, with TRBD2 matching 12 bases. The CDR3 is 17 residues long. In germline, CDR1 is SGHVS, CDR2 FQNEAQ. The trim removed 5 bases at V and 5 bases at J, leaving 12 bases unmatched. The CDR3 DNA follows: TGTGCCAGCAGCCTCACCGGGACTAGCGGGTTGGGGGAGACCCAGTACTTC. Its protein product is CASSLTGTSGLGETQYF.

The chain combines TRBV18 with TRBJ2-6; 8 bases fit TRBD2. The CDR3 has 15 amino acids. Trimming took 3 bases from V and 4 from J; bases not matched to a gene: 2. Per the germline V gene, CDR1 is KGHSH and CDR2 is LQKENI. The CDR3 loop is CASSPREGGANVLTF. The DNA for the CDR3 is TGTGCCAGCTCACCCCGGGAGGGAGGGGCCAACGTCCTGACTTTC.

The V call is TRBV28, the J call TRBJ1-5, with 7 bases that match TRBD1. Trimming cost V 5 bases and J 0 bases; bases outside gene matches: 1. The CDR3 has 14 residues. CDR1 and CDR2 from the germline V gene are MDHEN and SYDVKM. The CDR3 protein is CASSRDSSNQPQHF. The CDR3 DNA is TGTGCCAGCAGTAGGGACAGTAGCAATCAGCCCCAGCATTTT.

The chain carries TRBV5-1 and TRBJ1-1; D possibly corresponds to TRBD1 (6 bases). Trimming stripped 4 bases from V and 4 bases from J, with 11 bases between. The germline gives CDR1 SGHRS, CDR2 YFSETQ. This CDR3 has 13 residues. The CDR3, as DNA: TGCGCCAGCAGCCTGGGACATGGCACTGAAGCTTTCTTT. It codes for CASSLGHGTEAFF. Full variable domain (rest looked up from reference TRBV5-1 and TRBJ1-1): KAGVTQTPRYLIKTRGQQVTLSCSPISGHRSVSWYQQTPGQGLQFLFEYFSETQRNKGNFPGRFSGRQFSNSRSEMNVSTLELGDSALYLCASSLGHGTEAFFGQGTRLTVV.

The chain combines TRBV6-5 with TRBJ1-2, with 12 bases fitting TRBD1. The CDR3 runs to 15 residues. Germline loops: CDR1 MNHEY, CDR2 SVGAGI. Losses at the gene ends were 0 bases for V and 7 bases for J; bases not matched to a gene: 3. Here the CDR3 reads CASSYSGQGAFGYTF. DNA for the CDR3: TGTGCCAGCAGTTACTCGGGACAGGGGGCGTTTGGCTACACCTTC.

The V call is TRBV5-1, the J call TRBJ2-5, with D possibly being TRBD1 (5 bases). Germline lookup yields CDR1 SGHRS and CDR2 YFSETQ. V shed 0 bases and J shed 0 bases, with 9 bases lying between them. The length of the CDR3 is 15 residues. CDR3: CASSLVGLNQETQYF. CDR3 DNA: TGCGCCAGCAGCTTGGTGGGGCTCAACCAAGAGACCCAGTACTTC.

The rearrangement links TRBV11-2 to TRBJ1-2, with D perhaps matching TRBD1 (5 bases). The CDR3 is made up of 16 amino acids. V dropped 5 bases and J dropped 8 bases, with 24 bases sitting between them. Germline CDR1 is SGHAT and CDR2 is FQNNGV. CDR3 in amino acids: CASSTPAGTYRRGYTF. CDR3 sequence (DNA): TGTGCCAGCAGCACCCCGGCGGGGACGTATAGGAGAGGCTACACCTTC.

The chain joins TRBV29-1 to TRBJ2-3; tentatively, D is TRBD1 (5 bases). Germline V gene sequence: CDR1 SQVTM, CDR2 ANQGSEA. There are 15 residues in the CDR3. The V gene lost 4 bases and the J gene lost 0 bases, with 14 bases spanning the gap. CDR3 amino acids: CSVVVLGPSTDTQYF. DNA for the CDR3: TGCAGCGTTGTAGTCTTGGGGCCTAGCACAGATACGCAGTATTTT.

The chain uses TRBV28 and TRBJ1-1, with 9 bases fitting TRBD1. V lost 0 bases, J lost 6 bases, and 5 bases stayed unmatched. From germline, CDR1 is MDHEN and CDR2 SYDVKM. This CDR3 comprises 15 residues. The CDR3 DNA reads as TGTGCCAGCAGTTTATGGACAGGGGGGGACGCTGAAGCTTTCTTT. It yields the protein CASSLWTGGDAEAFF.

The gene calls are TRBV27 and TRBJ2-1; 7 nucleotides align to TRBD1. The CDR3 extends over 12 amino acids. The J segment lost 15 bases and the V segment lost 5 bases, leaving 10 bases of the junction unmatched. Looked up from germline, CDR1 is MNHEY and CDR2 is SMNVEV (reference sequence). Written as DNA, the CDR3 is TGTGCCAGCAGTCCTCTAGGGGGCGTTGGGTTCTTC. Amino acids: CASSPLGGVGFF.

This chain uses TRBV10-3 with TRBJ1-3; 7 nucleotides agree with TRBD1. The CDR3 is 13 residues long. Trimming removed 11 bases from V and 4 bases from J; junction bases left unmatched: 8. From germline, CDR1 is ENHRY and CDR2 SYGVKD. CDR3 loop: CAASGGAGNTIYF. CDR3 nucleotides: TGTGCCGCCTCAGGGGGTGCGGGAAACACCATATATTTT.

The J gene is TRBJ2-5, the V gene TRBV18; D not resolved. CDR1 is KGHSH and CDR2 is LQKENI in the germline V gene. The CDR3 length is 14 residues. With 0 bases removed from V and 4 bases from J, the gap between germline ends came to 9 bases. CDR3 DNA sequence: TGTGCCAGCTCACCACCGGTGCGGAGAGAGACCCAGTACTTC. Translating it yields CASSPPVRRETQYF.

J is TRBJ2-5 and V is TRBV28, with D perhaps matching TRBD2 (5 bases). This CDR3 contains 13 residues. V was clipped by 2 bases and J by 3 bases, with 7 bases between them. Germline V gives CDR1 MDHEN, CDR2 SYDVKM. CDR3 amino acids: CASSLVGKETQYF. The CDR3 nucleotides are TGTGCCAGCAGTTTAGTCGGGAAAGAGACCCAGTACTTC. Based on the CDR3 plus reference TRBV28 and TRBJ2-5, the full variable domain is DVKVTQSSRYLVKRTGEKVFLECVQDMDHENMFWYRQDPGLGLRLIYFSYDVKMKEKGDIPEGYSVSREKKERFSLILESASTNQTSMYLCASSLVGKETQYFGPGTRLLVL.

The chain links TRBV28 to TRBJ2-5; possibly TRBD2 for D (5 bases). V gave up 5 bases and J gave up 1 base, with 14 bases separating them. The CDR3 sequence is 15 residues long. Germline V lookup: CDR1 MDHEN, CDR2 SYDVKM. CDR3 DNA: TGTGCCAGCAGTCCCACGGTAGGGAGCCAAGAGACCCAGTACTTC. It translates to CASSPTVGSQETQYF.

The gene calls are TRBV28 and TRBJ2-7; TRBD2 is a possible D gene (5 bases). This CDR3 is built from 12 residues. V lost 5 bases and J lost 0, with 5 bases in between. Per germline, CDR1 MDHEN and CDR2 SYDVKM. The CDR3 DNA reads TGTGCCAGCAGTCGGGGCTCCTACGAGCAGTACTTC. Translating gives CASSRGSYEQYF.

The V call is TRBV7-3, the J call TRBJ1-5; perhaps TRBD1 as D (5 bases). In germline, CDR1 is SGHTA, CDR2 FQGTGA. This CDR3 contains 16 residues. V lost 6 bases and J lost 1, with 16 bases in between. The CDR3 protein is CASSGAPLRSNQPQHF. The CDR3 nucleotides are TGTGCCAGCAGTGGGGCCCCCCTAAGGAGCAATCAGCCCCAGCATTTT.

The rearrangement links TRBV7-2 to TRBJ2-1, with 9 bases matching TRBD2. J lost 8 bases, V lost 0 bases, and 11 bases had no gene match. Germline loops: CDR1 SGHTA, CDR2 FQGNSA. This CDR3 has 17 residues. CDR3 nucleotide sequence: TGTGCCAGCAGCTTAGCGCTTGGTAGCGGGAGTCCCCATGAGCAGTTCTTC. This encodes CASSLALGSGSPHEQFF.

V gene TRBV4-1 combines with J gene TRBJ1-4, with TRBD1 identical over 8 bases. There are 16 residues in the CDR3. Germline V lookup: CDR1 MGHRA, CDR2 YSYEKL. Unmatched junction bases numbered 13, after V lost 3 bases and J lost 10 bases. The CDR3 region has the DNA TGCGCCAGCAGCCAGGTGGGACAGGCGATCCGGGGAAAACTGTTTTTT. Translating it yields CASSQVGQAIRGKLFF.

For the CDR3, the DNA is TGTGCCAGCAGTTTCGTTTTTCCCTCCTACAATGAGCAGTTCTTC. The encoded protein is CASSFVFPSYNEQFF. The chain employs TRBV27 and TRBJ2-1; D unresolved. CDR1 MNHEY and CDR2 SMNVEV come from the germline V gene (reference sequence). The CDR3 length is 15 residues. V lost 3 bases to trimming and J lost 0 bases, with 9 bases between them.

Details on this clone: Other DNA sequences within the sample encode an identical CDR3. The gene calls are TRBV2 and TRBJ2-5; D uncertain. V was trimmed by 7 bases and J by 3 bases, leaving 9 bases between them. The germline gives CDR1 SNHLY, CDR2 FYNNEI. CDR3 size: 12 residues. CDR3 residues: CASNVQEETQYF. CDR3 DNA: TGTGCCAGCAACGTACAAGAAGAGACCCAGTACTTC.

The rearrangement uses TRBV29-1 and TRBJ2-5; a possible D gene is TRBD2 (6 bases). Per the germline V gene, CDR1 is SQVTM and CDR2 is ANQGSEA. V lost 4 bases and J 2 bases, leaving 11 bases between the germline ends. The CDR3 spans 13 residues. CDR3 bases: TGCAGCGTTGGGACTATCCGACAAGAGACCCAGTACTTC. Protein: CSVGTIRQETQYF.

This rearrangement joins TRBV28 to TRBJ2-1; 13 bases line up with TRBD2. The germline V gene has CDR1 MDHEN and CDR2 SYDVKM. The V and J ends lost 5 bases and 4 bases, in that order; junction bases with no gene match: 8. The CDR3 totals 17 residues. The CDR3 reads CASSPWTSGRSYNEQFF. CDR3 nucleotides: TGTGCCAGCAGTCCATGGACTAGCGGGAGATCTTACAATGAGCAGTTCTTC.